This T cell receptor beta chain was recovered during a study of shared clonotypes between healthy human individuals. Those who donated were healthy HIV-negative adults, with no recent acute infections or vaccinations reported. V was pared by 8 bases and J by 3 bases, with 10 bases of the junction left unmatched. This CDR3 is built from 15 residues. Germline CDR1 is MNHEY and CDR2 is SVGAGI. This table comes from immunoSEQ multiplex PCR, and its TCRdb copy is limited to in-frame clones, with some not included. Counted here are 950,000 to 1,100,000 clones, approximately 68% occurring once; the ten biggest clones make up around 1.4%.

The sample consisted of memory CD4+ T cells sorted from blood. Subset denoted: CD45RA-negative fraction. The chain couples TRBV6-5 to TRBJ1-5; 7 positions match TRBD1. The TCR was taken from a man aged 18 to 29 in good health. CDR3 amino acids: CASRLGTVNNQPQHF. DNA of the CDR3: TGTGCCAGCCGCCTTGGGACAGTTAACAATCAGCCCCAGCATTTT.